This T cell receptor beta chain was recovered during a study of T cell changes during pregnancy in multiple sclerosis. The table came from immunoSEQ multiplex PCR; TCRdb's copy has only in-frame clones and leaves some out. The data show under 75,000 clones, about 90% seen once. With 1 base clipped from V and 1 base from J, the junction kept 3 bases outside the gene matches. Germline CDR1 and CDR2: SGHAT and FQNNGV. CDR3 size: 16 residues. This rearrangement joins TRBV11-2 to TRBJ2-5; 10 nucleotides line up with TRBD2. The TCR comes from a female donor in good health, enrolled as a control in a pregnancy study. This sample comprised CD4+ T cells from peripheral blood mononuclear cells, obtained after pregnancy. The chain's CDR3 is CASSLVPSGGQETQYF. The CDR3 DNA sequence: TGTGCCAGCAGCTTAGTTCCTAGCGGGGGCCAAGAGACCCAGTACTTC.